Below are 32 T cell receptor beta chains sequenced from a single sample in a study of T cell responses to AZD1222 COVID-19 vaccine. Only in-frame clones appear in the TCRdb table, and some are missing; sequencing was by immunoSEQ multiplex PCR. The data contain approximately 110,000 clones, more than 75% of them singletons. The material was peripheral blood, obtained on day 0 of AZD1222 vaccination. The receptors shown here come from an adult in good health.

This chain uses TRBV7-6 with TRBJ1-3; possibly TRBD1 for D (5 bases). V was clipped by 5 bases and J by 2 bases, with 16 bases between them. The germline gives CDR1 SGHVS, CDR2 FNYEAQ. The CDR3 is 16 amino acids. CDR3 sequence reads: CASSTSPPGPGNTIYF. CDR3 sequence (DNA): TGTGCCAGCAGCACGTCCCCCCCAGGGCCTGGAAACACCATATATTTT.

The chain employs TRBV4-1 and TRBJ2-1; a weak D match, TRBD1 (6 bases). Trimming shortened V by 0 bases and J by 5 bases, and 23 bases separated the two germline ends. This CDR3 region has 19 residues. CDR1 is MGHRA, CDR2 YSYEKL, per germline. As DNA, the CDR3 is TGCGCCAGCAGCCAAGAAAGTGTTGGCAGGGGCCGCCCCGACAATGAGCAGTTCTTC. Residues: CASSQESVGRGRPDNEQFF.

This chain links TRBV9 with TRBJ1-3; D not resolved. CDR3 size: 15 residues. With 0 bases removed from V and 0 bases from J, the gap between germline ends came to 7 bases. Germline V gene data show CDR1 as SGDLS and CDR2 as YYNGEE. As DNA, the CDR3 is TGTGCCAGCAGCGTAGGGGATCTCTCTGGAAACACCATATATTTT. Amino acids: CASSVGDLSGNTIYF. Based on the CDR3 plus reference TRBV9 and TRBJ1-3, the full variable domain is DSGVTQTPKHLITATGQRVTLRCSPRSGDLSVYWYQQSLDQGLQFLIQYYNGEERAKGNILERFSAQQFPDLHSELNLSSLELGDSALYFCASSVGDLSGNTIYFGEGSWLTVV.

Note on this clone: The junction and the germline gene differ at one end; a read error may be behind it. The J gene is TRBJ1-2, the V gene TRBV7-9, with D uncertain. Germline values: CDR1 SEHNR, CDR2 FQNEAQ (reference sequence). The CDR3 is 10 residues long. CDR3 bases: TGTGCCAGCAGCTTAGCCTCGGATTCCTTC. Protein product: CASSLASDSF.

This clone was detected once. The chain carries TRBV28 and TRBJ1-2; 7 bases are a match to TRBD1. This CDR3 spans 12 amino acids. Trimming removed 5 bases from V and 8 bases from J; junction bases left unmatched: 5. Germline loops: CDR1 MDHEN, CDR2 SYDVKM. The DNA for the CDR3 is TGTGCCAGCAGTGAGGGGGCTGGGGGCTACACCTTC. Protein: CASSEGAGGYTF.

This rearrangement joins TRBV6-5 to TRBJ1-1; 8 bases agree with TRBD1. V gave up 5 bases and J gave up 5 bases; unmatched junction bases: 4. CDR3 size: 13 residues. The germline V gene encodes CDR1 MNHEY and CDR2 SVGAGI. In nucleotides, the CDR3 is TGTGCCAGCAGTCGTACAGGGGGTACTGAAGCTTTCTTT. It yields the protein CASSRTGGTEAFF.

The genes are TRBV19 and TRBJ2-1; 7 bases match TRBD1. V was pared by 8 bases and J by 12 bases, with 10 bases of the junction left unmatched. Germline CDR1 and CDR2: LNHDA and SQIVND (reference sequence). This CDR3 region has 12 residues. CDR3 in amino acids: CASQGVARVQFF. The CDR3 nucleotides read TGTGCCAGTCAGGGGGTAGCAAGGGTGCAGTTCTTC.

The chain has TRBV7-9 and TRBJ1-5, with TRBD1 matching over 9 bases. The germline V gene has CDR1 SEHNR and CDR2 FQNEAQ (reference sequence). V lost 5 bases, J lost 2 bases, and 7 bases stayed unmatched. The CDR3 runs to 16 residues. Here the CDR3 reads CASSLGTGQGNQPQHF. CDR3 sequence (DNA): TGTGCCAGCAGCCTAGGGACAGGGCAGGGCAATCAGCCCCAGCATTTT.

This clone was seen only once. J is TRBJ2-5 and V is TRBV19; D remains ambiguous. The CDR3 spans 13 residues. Germline loops: CDR1 LNHDA, CDR2 SQIVND (reference sequence). V was trimmed by 4 bases and J by 3 bases, leaving 9 bases between them. The CDR3 DNA sequence: TGTGCCAGTAGTAAGGGTAGTAAAGAGACCCAGTACTTC. This codes for CASSKGSKETQYF.

This clone showed up just once. This sequence joins TRBV27 and TRBJ1-1; D not certain. Germline CDR1 and CDR2: MNHEY and SMNVEV (reference sequence). Trimming left V 6 bases short and J 4 bases short, with 18 bases between. The CDR3 sequence is 15 residues long. Here the CDR3 DNA reads TGTGCCAGCAGGGATAAAGGAAGGTGGTCCACTGAAGCTTTCTTT. Its translation: CASRDKGRWSTEAFF.

This clone was counted a single time. V gene TRBV3-1 (or the pseudogene TRBV3-2) combines with J gene TRBJ2-5, with D unclear. CDR1 LGHDT and CDR2 YNNKEL come from the germline V gene (reference sequence). V gave up 0 bases and J gave up 5 bases, with 10 bases separating them. The CDR3 consists of 14 residues. CDR3 bases: TGTGCCAGCAGCCAAGACAGTACGCAGGAGACCCAGTACTTC. Translated, it gives CASSQDSTQETQYF.

V gene TRBV30 combines with J gene TRBJ1-3; D may be TRBD1 (5 bases). The CDR3 length is 14 residues. The V gene's germline CDR1 is GTSNPN and CDR2 SVGIG (reference sequence). Trimming took 0 bases from V and 4 from J, leaving 10 bases between them. CDR3 loop: CAWSVGAGGNTIYF. The CDR3 bases are TGTGCCTGGAGTGTAGGGGCAGGGGGAAACACCATATATTTT.

The genes are TRBV6-2 or TRBV6-3 and TRBJ1-5; the D gene is possibly TRBD1 (6 bases). Looked up from germline, CDR1 is MNHEY and CDR2 is SVGEGT. The V gene lost 6 bases and the J gene lost 0 bases, with 12 bases spanning the gap. This CDR3 comprises 15 residues. Here the CDR3 DNA reads TGTGCCAGCAGACCTACAGGGAATAGCAATCAGCCCCAGCATTTT. Translation: CASRPTGNSNQPQHF.

This clone has just one count. This chain connects TRBV29-1 to TRBJ2-3, with D perhaps TRBD2 (5 bases). Trimming pared 6 bases from V and 1 base from J, leaving 11 bases between. The CDR3 is 13 amino acids. CDR1 is SQVTM and CDR2 is ANQGSEA in the germline V gene. The CDR3 DNA reads TGCAGCGTATCCCGGGGTGGCACAGATACGCAGTATTTT. Translating gives CSVSRGGTDTQYF.

The chain carries TRBV7-2 and TRBJ2-5; TRBD1 matches at 11 bases. The J segment lost 3 bases and the V segment lost 1 base, leaving 4 bases of the junction unmatched. The CDR3 totals 16 residues. Germline CDR1 SGHTA, CDR2 FQGNSA. CDR3 sequence (DNA): TGTGCCAGCAGCTTAGATGGACAGGGGGCCGAAGAGACCCAGTACTTC. Protein product: CASSLDGQGAEETQYF.

In this sample, this clone turned up once. The CDR3 nucleotides are TGCGCCGGACGACAGAACCCGAACACTGAAGCTTTCTTT. This gives the protein CAGRQNPNTEAFF. The rearrangement uses TRBV5-1 and TRBJ1-1; the D gene is possibly TRBD1 (5 bases). There are 13 residues in the CDR3. CDR1 is SGHRS and CDR2 is YFSETQ in the germline V gene. V lost 10 bases and J 1 base, leaving 14 bases between the germline ends.

This clone has a single count. The chain recombines TRBV10-3 with TRBJ1-5; 9 bases map to TRBD1. From germline, CDR1 is ENHRY and CDR2 SYGVKD. J gave up 0 bases and V 3 bases, and 3 bases lay outside the gene matches. The CDR3 has 16 amino acids. The CDR3 protein is CAISEGTGSSNQPQHF. DNA of the CDR3: TGTGCCATCAGTGAAGGGACAGGGAGTAGCAATCAGCCCCAGCATTTT.

The chain has TRBV9 and TRBJ2-5, with no clear D. Germline CDR1 and CDR2: SGDLS and YYNGEE. CDR3 length: 15 residues. V lost 0 bases and J 10 bases, leaving 19 bases between the germline ends. CDR3 sequence reads: CASSVVANPKVNQYF. The CDR3 DNA reads TGTGCCAGCAGCGTAGTGGCTAACCCCAAGGTGAACCAGTACTTC. The variable domain in full, completed from reference TRBV9 and TRBJ2-5, reads DSGVTQTPKHLITATGQRVTLRCSPRSGDLSVYWYQQSLDQGLQFLIQYYNGEERAKGNILERFSAQQFPDLHSELNLSSLELGDSALYFCASSVVANPKVNQYFGPGTRLLVL.

The V call is TRBV19, the J call TRBJ2-7, with 8 positions matching TRBD2. Trimming removed 5 bases from V and 2 bases from J; junction bases left unmatched: 5. Germline CDR1 is LNHDA and CDR2 is SQIVND (reference sequence). The CDR3 has 14 amino acids. CDR3 sequence (DNA): TGTGCCAGTAGTGGGGCTAGCGGGCCCTACGAGCAGTACTTC. Protein product: CASSGASGPYEQYF.

This chain uses TRBV4-1 with TRBJ1-1, with D perhaps matching TRBD1 (5 bases). This CDR3 comprises 15 residues. The germline gives CDR1 MGHRA, CDR2 YSYEKL. Trimming shortened V by 2 bases and J by 5 bases, and 15 bases separated the two germline ends. Written as DNA, the CDR3 is TGCGCCAGCAGCCAATGGCAGGGATTGGGGACTGAAGCTTTCTTT. It translates to CASSQWQGLGTEAFF.

This clone was seen a single time. V gene TRBV27 combines with J gene TRBJ1-6; TRBD1 matches 10 bases. CDR3 length equals 19 residues. V shed 7 bases, J shed 6 bases, and the junction held 18 bases outside the gene matches. Germline CDR1 MNHEY, CDR2 SMNVEV (reference sequence). CDR3 nucleotides: TGTGCCAGCAAACGCCTAGTCACGGACAGGGGGTCCGGTAATTCACCCCTCCACTTT. As protein: CASKRLVTDRGSGNSPLHF.

The rearrangement uses TRBV12-5 and TRBJ2-1; 13 nucleotides agree with TRBD2. V lost 6 bases and J lost 8; bases outside the gene matches: 13. From germline, CDR1 is LGHNT and CDR2 FRNRAP. CDR3 length: 17 residues. As DNA, the CDR3 is TGTGCTAGTGGCTCCGGGACTAGCGGGGCGCGTGGGGATGAGCAGTTCTTC. This translates into CASGSGTSGARGDEQFF.

CDR3 DNA: TGTGCCATCAGTGAATCACAGAACTCTGGGGCCAACGTCCTGACTTTC. Protein sequence: CAISESQNSGANVLTF. The rearrangement uses TRBV10-3 and TRBJ2-6; D is unclear. The CDR3 is 16 residues long. Germline V gene lookup returns CDR1 ENHRY and CDR2 SYGVKD. Trimming removed 3 bases at V and 0 bases at J, with 9 bases between.

CDR3 sequence (DNA): TGTGCCAGTAGTATGTCTTCAGGGAGTCTCCTCAATCAGCCCCAGCATTTT. Translating gives CASSMSSGSLLNQPQHF. This rearrangement joins TRBV19 to TRBJ1-5; D possibly corresponds to TRBD1 (5 bases). CDR1 is LNHDA and CDR2 is SQIVND in the germline V gene (reference sequence). Trimming removed 3 bases from V and 3 bases from J, with 18 bases in between. The CDR3 contains 17 residues.

CDR3 residues: CASSFQGTQHF. For the CDR3, the DNA is TGTGCCAGCAGCTTCCAGGGGACCCAGCATTTT. The rearrangement joins TRBV2 to TRBJ1-5; tentatively, D is TRBD1 (6 bases). V was clipped by 6 bases and J by 11 bases, with 11 bases between them. CDR3 length equals 11 residues. Germline assignment: CDR1 SNHLY and CDR2 FYNNEI.

The V gene is TRBV27, the J gene TRBJ2-7; TRBD2 matches 9 bases. The V segment lost 1 base and the J segment 3 bases; nucleotides outside the gene matches: 4. This CDR3 spans 15 amino acids. Germline V lookup: CDR1 MNHEY, CDR2 SMNVEV (reference sequence). CDR3 DNA sequence: TGTGCCAGCAGTTTATGGGGTAGCGGGGGCTACGAGCAGTACTTC. As protein: CASSLWGSGGYEQYF.

Many counts were recorded for this clone. This chain links TRBV20-1 with TRBJ1-2; 7 nucleotides align to TRBD1. The V gene's germline CDR1 is DFQATT and CDR2 SNEGSKA (reference sequence). The ends lost 7 bases at V and 8 bases at J; junction bases unmatched: 7. CDR3 length: 11 amino acids. CDR3 protein: CSGTGVGGYTF. Written as DNA, the CDR3 is TGCAGTGGTACAGGGGTTGGAGGCTACACCTTC.

The rearrangement links TRBV5-5 to TRBJ1-2; D is unresolved. This CDR3 is built from 14 residues. V lost 4 bases and J 1 base, leaving 11 bases between the germline ends. Germline lookup yields CDR1 SGHKS and CDR2 YYEKEE (reference sequence). The DNA of the CDR3 is TGTGCCAGCAGCCCCGCGAGACTTAACTATGGCTACACCTTC. The encoded protein is CASSPARLNYGYTF.

The chain is built from TRBV18 and TRBJ2-3; D unresolved. This CDR3 region has 13 residues. The germline V gene encodes CDR1 KGHSH and CDR2 LQKENI. With 3 bases removed from V and 4 bases from J, the gap between germline ends came to 8 bases. This CDR3 reads CASSPGSADTQYF. CDR3 coding DNA: TGTGCCAGCTCACCGGGAAGCGCAGATACGCAGTATTTT.

In this sample, this clone turned up a few times. This chain links TRBV9 with TRBJ2-7; TRBD1 might be the D (5 bases). V was clipped by 4 bases and J by 0 bases, with 14 bases between them. Germline-derived CDR1 and CDR2 are SGDLS and YYNGEE. The CDR3 totals 15 residues. The chain's CDR3 is CASSTDATASYEQYF. In DNA form, the CDR3 reads TGTGCCAGCAGCACGGATGCGACAGCCTCCTACGAGCAGTACTTC.

The gene calls are TRBV6-6 and TRBJ2-1; D unresolved. Trimming shortened V by 0 bases and J by 8 bases, and 8 bases separated the two germline ends. The CDR3 sequence is 13 residues long. The germline V gene encodes CDR1 MNHNY and CDR2 SVGAGI (reference sequence). This CDR3 reads CASSYSEVHEQFF. The CDR3 DNA reads TGTGCCAGCAGTTACTCCGAGGTACATGAGCAGTTCTTC.

The chain uses TRBV18 and TRBJ1-3, with D possibly matching TRBD1 (5 bases). The V gene's germline CDR1 is KGHSH and CDR2 LQKENI. The CDR3 covers 14 residues. V was pared by 11 bases and J by 0 bases, with 14 bases between. Written as DNA, the CDR3 is TGTGCCTCTACGGGGGTCCTCTCTGGAAACACCATATATTTT. This encodes CASTGVLSGNTIYF.